This TCR beta chain was captured by sequencing in a study of cytomegalovirus exposure and HLA in healthy donors. General study results and limits: Some TCR beta chains (more than 150 of them) were listed as cytomegalovirus-associated. As was reported, the classifier diagnosed cytomegalovirus status with high specificity and sensitivity. Three CMV-associated chains proved CMV antigen-specific in vitro.

Some clones are missing from TCRdb's copy, which holds only in-frame ones; the method was immunoSEQ multiplex PCR. The sample includes approximately 300,000 clones, about 85% of them seen just once. Comments on this clone: Its antigen is currently unknown.

The CDR3 extends over 16 amino acids. Germline V gene lookup returns CDR1 SEHNR and CDR2 FQNEAQ (reference sequence). Trimming cost V 3 bases and J 3 bases; bases outside gene matches: 5. Sequenced sample: PBMCs. This sequence was found in a woman aged 25 to 39 in good health and CMV-seropositive. The rearrangement links TRBV7-9 to TRBJ2-3, with TRBD1 matching 11 bases. This CDR3 reads CASSFPGQGVTDTQYF. The CDR3 DNA sequence: TGTGCCAGCAGCTTTCCGGGACAGGGGGTGACAGATACGCAGTATTTT.